The 16 T cell receptor beta chains below were found in one sample sequenced in a study of blood T cell repertoires in COVID-19. TCRdb's table, derived via immunoSEQ multiplex PCR, lists solely in-frame clones and lacks some. The sample records 400,000 to 450,000 clones, more than 70% being singletons. Specimen: peripheral blood. Receptors were obtained from a woman aged 50 to 65 with COVID-19, enrolled during active disease.

This sequence joins TRBV9 and TRBJ1-1; D perhaps matches TRBD1 (6 bases). The CDR3 consists of 13 residues. Germline V lookup: CDR1 SGDLS, CDR2 YYNGEE. The V end was cut by 2 bases, the J end by 1 base, with 6 bases between. CDR3: CASSVDRNTEAFF. The CDR3 DNA sequence: TGTGCCAGCAGCGTGGACAGGAACACTGAAGCTTTCTTT.

The rearrangement links TRBV11-2 to TRBJ1-6; D is perhaps TRBD1 (5 bases). From germline, CDR1 is SGHAT and CDR2 FQNNGV. The CDR3 runs to 19 residues. Trimming shortened V by 2 bases and J by 3 bases, and 20 bases separated the two germline ends. CDR3 residues: CASSLRQNKPQVYNSPLHF. In DNA, the CDR3 is TGTGCCAGCAGCTTACGACAGAATAAACCCCAAGTCTATAATTCACCCCTCCACTTT.

The CDR3, as DNA: TGTGCCTGGAGAGCGACAGGAGCCTACGAGCAGTACTTC. It translates to CAWRATGAYEQYF. This chain joins TRBV30 and TRBJ2-7, with D possibly matching TRBD1 (6 bases). The CDR3 has 13 amino acids. Trimming cost V 3 bases and J 2 bases, with 11 bases left between them. Germline assignment: CDR1 GTSNPN and CDR2 SVGIG (reference sequence).

The rearrangement uses TRBV4-1 and TRBJ1-2; maybe TRBD1 (6 bases). The V end lost 4 bases, the J end lost 8 bases, and 17 bases lay between the germline ends. This CDR3 region has 14 residues. Germline CDR1 is MGHRA and CDR2 is YSYEKL. CDR3 protein: CASSPLGGAGGYTF. DNA for the CDR3: TGCGCCAGCAGCCCTCTTGGGGGGGCGGGGGGCTACACCTTC.

The chain couples TRBV5-1 to TRBJ2-7; TRBD2 matches at 7 bases. This CDR3 is 12 amino acids long. Germline V lookup: CDR1 SGHRS, CDR2 YFSETQ. V shed 3 bases, J shed 6 bases, and the junction held 3 bases outside the gene matches. The CDR3 sequence: CASSWGEGEQYF. DNA of the CDR3: TGCGCCAGCAGCTGGGGGGAGGGCGAGCAGTACTTC.

This chain links TRBV4-1 with TRBJ2-5, with 7 nucleotides matching TRBD2. CDR1 MGHRA and CDR2 YSYEKL come from the germline V gene. With 5 bases clipped from V and 5 bases from J, the junction kept 8 bases outside the gene matches. The CDR3 spans 14 residues. The CDR3 DNA follows: TGCGCCAGCAGCAAGCTAGCGGCGCGGGAGACCCAGTACTTC. Translating gives CASSKLAARETQYF.

The J gene is TRBJ1-5, the V gene TRBV6-5; D gene ambiguous. This CDR3 has 12 amino acids. Trimming pared 8 bases from V and 2 bases from J, leaving 7 bases between. Germline V gene lookup returns CDR1 MNHEY and CDR2 SVGAGI. The CDR3 bases are TGTGCCAGCCATAGAGGCAATCAGCCCCAGCATTTT. Its protein product is CASHRGNQPQHF.

The chain recombines TRBV7-9 with TRBJ1-5; 8 bases are a match to TRBD1. Per the germline V gene, CDR1 is SEHNR and CDR2 is FQNEAQ (reference sequence). This CDR3 has 17 residues. The junction had 5 bases not matched to a gene; V was cut back by 1 base and J by 0 bases. The CDR3 spells CASSLVKTGVSNQPQHF. Written as DNA, the CDR3 is TGTGCCAGCAGCTTAGTAAAGACAGGGGTTAGCAATCAGCCCCAGCATTTT.

This clone occurred a few times. The chain employs TRBV4-2 and TRBJ1-1; no definite D call. The V end was cut by 0 bases, the J end by 8 bases, with 7 bases between. This CDR3 comprises 12 residues. Germline V gives CDR1 LGHNA, CDR2 YNFKEQ. CDR3 nucleotides: TGTGCCAGCAGCCAAGATCGGTCGGAAGCTTTCTTT. Amino acids: CASSQDRSEAFF.

The chain carries TRBV7-2 and TRBJ1-3; no clear D gene. Germline-derived CDR1 and CDR2 are SGHTA and FQGNSA. The CDR3 spans 16 residues. V lost 4 bases and J 0 bases, leaving 13 bases between the germline ends. This chain's CDR3 is CASSYLLGSSGNTIYF. In DNA, the CDR3 is TGTGCCAGCAGCTACCTCTTAGGGAGCTCTGGAAACACCATATATTTT.

About this clone itself: The same CDR3 can be traced to other DNA sequences in this sample. The chain recombines TRBV29-1 with TRBJ1-2; 9 bases fit TRBD1. Germline V gene sequence: CDR1 SQVTM, CDR2 ANQGSEA. V dropped 6 bases and J dropped 2; count of bases not matched to a gene: 1. The CDR3 length is 12 residues. The CDR3, as DNA: TGCAGCGTCGGACAGGGGAACTATGGCTACACCTTC. This codes for CSVGQGNYGYTF.

V and J are TRBV7-3 and TRBJ2-1; unclear D gene. This CDR3 spans 15 amino acids. Germline V gene sequence: CDR1 SGHTA, CDR2 FQGTGA. Trimming cost V 3 bases and J 2 bases, with 11 bases left between them. CDR3 protein: CASSFSEGTYNEQFF. CDR3 bases: TGTGCCAGCAGCTTCAGCGAAGGTACCTACAATGAGCAGTTCTTC.

The chain is built from TRBV9 and TRBJ2-7; 8 bases agree with TRBD1. From germline, CDR1 is SGDLS and CDR2 YYNGEE. Unmatched junction bases numbered 8, after V lost 4 bases and J lost 2 bases. The CDR3 is 15 residues long. CDR3 sequence reads: CASSSGGQDTYEQYF. The CDR3 DNA sequence: TGTGCCAGCAGCTCAGGGGGACAGGACACCTACGAGCAGTACTTC.

The chain uses TRBV13 and TRBJ2-7; no definite D call. The CDR3 consists of 15 residues. Trimming took off 3 bases at V and 3 bases at J, with 15 bases between the two ends. Germline V gene lookup returns CDR1 PRHDT and CDR2 FYEKMQ (reference sequence). The CDR3 nucleotides are TGTGCCAGCAGCTTGAGATCCGAAAGTATCTACGAGCAGTACTTC. Encoded protein: CASSLRSESIYEQYF.

This clone has a single count. The genes are TRBV18 and TRBJ1-4; D is ambiguous. Germline V gene sequence: CDR1 KGHSH, CDR2 LQKENI. This CDR3 comprises 15 residues. V lost 2 bases to trimming and J lost 3 bases, with 10 bases between them. CDR3 DNA sequence: TGTGCCAGCTCACCAGCATCCGGGGCTAATGAAAAACTGTTTTTT. Translation: CASSPASGANEKLFF.

The chain combines TRBV28 with TRBJ2-1; D call uncertain. The germline V gene encodes CDR1 MDHEN and CDR2 SYDVKM. Trimming stripped 10 bases from V and 6 bases from J, with 10 bases between. The CDR3 has 11 residues. The CDR3 protein is CATRSLNEQFF. The CDR3 DNA reads as TGTGCCACCAGGTCCCTCAATGAGCAGTTCTTC. Supplemented by reference TRBV28 and TRBJ2-1, the full variable domain reads DVKVTQSSRYLVKRTGEKVFLECVQDMDHENMFWYRQDPGLGLRLIYFSYDVKMKEKGDIPEGYSVSREKKERFSLILESASTNQTSMYLCATRSLNEQFFGPGTRLTVL.